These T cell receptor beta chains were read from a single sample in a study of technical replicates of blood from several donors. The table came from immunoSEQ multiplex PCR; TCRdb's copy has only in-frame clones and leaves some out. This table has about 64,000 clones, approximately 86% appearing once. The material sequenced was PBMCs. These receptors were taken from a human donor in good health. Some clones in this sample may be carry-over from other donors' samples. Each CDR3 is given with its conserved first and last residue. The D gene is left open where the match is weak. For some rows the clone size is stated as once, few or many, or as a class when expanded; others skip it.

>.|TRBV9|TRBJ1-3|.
CASSVDRDSGNTIYF
TGTGCCAGCAGCGTGGACAGAGACTCTGGAAACACCATATATTTT
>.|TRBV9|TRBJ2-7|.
CASSYTGDEQYF
TGTGCCAGCAGCTATACGGGGGACGAGCAGTACTTC
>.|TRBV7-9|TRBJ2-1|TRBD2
CASSPDLAGEDEQFF
TGTGCCAGCAGCCCTGACCTAGCGGGAGAGGATGAGCAGTTCTTC
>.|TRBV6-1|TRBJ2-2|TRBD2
CASSVRTSNTGELFF
TGTGCCAGCAGTGTTAGGACTAGCAACACCGGGGAGCTGTTTTTT
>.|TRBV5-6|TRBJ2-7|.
CASHRDYEQYF
TGTGCCAGCCACAGGGACTACGAGCAGTACTTC
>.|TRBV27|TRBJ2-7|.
CASSLGDSRRSYEQYF
TGTGCCAGCAGTTTAGGGGACTCCCGCAGGTCCTACGAGCAGTACTTC
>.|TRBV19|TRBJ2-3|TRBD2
CASSSWTSARTDTQYF
TGTGCCAGTAGTTCATGGACTAGCGCCCGCACAGATACGCAGTATTTT
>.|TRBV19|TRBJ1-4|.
CASSIGSTNEKLFF
TGTGCCAGTAGTATCGGGTCCACTAATGAAAAACTGTTTTTT
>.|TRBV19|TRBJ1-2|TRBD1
CASSIDGRQGLNYGYTF
TGTGCCAGTAGTATAGATGGCCGACAGGGCCTAAACTATGGCTACACCTTC
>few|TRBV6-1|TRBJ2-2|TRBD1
CAGTGTANTGELFF
TGTGCCGGAACCGGGACAGCTAACACCGGGGAGCTGTTTTTT
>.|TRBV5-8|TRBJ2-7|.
CASSWISGYEQYF
TGTGCCAGCAGCTGGATAAGCGGGTACGAGCAGTACTTC
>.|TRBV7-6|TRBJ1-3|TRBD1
CASSLVFDRGLTGNTIYF
TGTGCCAGCAGCTTAGTCTTCGACAGGGGGCTGACTGGAAACACCATATATTTT
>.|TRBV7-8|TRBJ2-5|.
CASSPPGLRETQYF
TGTGCCAGCAGCCCCCCGGGACTCCGGGAGACCCAGTACTTC
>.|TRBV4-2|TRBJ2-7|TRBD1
CASSQELDRLLYEQYF
TGTGCCAGCAGCCAAGAACTGGACAGGCTACTCTACGAGCAGTACTTC
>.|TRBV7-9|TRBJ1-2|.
CASSLGRNGYTF
TGTGCCAGCAGCTTAGGTCGTAATGGCTACACCTTC
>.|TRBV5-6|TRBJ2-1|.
CASSQSGLPGNEQFF
TGTGCCAGCAGTCAGTCGGGACTCCCGGGCAATGAGCAGTTCTTC
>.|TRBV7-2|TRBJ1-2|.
CASSLLGAGGYTF
TGTGCCAGCAGCTTATTGGGGGCGGGTGGCTACACCTTC
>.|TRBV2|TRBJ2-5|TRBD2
CASRHSGGPKETQYF
TGTGCCAGCAGACACAGCGGGGGACCCAAAGAGACCCAGTACTTC
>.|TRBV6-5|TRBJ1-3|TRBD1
CASGQGPSSGNTIYF
TGTGCCAGCGGACAGGGGCCCTCCTCTGGAAACACCATATATTTT
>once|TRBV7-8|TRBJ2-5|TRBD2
CASSLATAGGETQYF
TGTGCCAGCAGCTTAGCAACAGCGGGAGGCGAGACCCAGTACTTC
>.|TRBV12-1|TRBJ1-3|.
CASSFVEMGQASSGNTIYF
TGTGCCAGCAGCTTTGTCGAAATGGGGCAGGCGAGCTCTGGAAACACCATATATTTT
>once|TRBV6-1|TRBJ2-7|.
CASSVFFGDYEQYF
TGTGCCAGCAGTGTTTTTTTCGGTGATTACGAGCAGTACTTC
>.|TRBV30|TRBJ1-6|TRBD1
CAWSSTGTFYNSPLHF
TGTGCCTGGAGTTCGACAGGGACCTTCTATAATTCACCCCTCCACTTT
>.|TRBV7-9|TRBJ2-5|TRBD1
CASSMGGSRDRGARETQYF
TGTGCCAGCAGCATGGGAGGGTCCCGGGACAGGGGGGCAAGAGAGACCCAGTACTTC
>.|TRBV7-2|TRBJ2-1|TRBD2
CASSPRGVSSYNEQFF
TGTGCCAGCAGCCCCCGGGGGGTCAGTTCTTACAATGAGCAGTTCTTC
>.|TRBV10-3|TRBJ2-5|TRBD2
CAIATSGGPQETQYF
TGTGCCATAGCGACTAGCGGGGGGCCGCAAGAGACCCAGTACTTC
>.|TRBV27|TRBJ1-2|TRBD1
CASPAGQGLSKEGFYGYTF
TGTGCCAGCCCCGCGGGACAGGGCCTTAGTAAGGAAGGTTTCTATGGCTACACCTTC
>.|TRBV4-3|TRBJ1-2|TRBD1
CAFTPGDRDGGYTF
TGCGCCTTTACCCCCGGGGACAGGGACGGAGGCTACACCTTC
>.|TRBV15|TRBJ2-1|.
CATSTGQDYNEQFF
TGTGCCACCAGCACAGGCCAGGATTACAATGAGCAGTTCTTC